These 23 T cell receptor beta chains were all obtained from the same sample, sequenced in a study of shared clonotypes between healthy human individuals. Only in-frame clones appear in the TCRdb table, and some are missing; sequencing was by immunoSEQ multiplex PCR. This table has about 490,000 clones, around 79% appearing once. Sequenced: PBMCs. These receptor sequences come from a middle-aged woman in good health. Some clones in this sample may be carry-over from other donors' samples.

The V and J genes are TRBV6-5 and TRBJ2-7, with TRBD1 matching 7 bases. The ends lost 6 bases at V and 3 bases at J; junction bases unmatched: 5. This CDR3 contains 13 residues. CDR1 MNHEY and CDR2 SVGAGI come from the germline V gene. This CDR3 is CASSSWDSYEQYF. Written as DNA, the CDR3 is TGTGCCAGCAGCAGCTGGGACAGCTACGAGCAGTACTTC.

The CDR3 DNA reads TGCGCCAGCAGCAACACAGATACGCAGTATTTT. It encodes CASSNTDTQYF. This chain links TRBV10-1 with TRBJ2-3; D gene ambiguous. The germline V and J ends were trimmed by 6 bases and 2 bases, with 3 bases remaining between them. CDR1 is WNHNN, CDR2 SYGVQD, per germline (reference sequence). The CDR3 sequence is 11 residues long.

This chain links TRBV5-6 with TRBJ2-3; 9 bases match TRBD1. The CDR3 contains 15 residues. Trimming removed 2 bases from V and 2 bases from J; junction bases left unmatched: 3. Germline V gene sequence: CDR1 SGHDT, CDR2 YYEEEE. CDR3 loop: CASSFGQGITDTQYF. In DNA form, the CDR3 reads TGTGCCAGCAGCTTCGGACAGGGGATCACAGATACGCAGTATTTT.

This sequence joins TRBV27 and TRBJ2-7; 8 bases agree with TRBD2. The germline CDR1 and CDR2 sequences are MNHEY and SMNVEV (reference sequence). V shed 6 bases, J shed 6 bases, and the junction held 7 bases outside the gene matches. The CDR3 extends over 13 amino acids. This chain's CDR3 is CASSVAGTGEQYF. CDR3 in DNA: TGTGCCAGCAGCGTAGCGGGGACCGGCGAGCAGTACTTC.

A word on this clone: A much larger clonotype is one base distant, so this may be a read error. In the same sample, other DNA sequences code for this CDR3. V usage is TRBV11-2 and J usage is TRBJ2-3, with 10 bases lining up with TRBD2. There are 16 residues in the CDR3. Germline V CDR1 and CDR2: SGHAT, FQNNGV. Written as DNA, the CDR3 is TGCGCCAGCAGCGTTCTACTAGCGGGACACACAGATACGCAGTATTTT. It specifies CASSVLLAGHTDTQYF.

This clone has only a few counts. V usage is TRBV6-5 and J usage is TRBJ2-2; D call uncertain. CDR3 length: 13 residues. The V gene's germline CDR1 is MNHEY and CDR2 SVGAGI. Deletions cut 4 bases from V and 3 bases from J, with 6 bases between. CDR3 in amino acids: CASSWGYTGELFF. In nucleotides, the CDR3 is TGTGCCAGCAGTTGGGGATACACCGGGGAGCTGTTTTTT.

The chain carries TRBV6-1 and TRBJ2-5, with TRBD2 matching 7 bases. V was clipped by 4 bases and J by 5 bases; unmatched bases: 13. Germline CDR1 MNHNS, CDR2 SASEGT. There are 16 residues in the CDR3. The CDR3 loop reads CASSVFQTGGGETQYF. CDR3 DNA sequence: TGTGCCAGCAGTGTTTTCCAGACGGGGGGAGGTGAGACCCAGTACTTC.

CDR3 sequence: CASSLNVNTEAFF. CDR3 nucleotides: TGTGCCAGCAGCTTAAATGTGAACACTGAAGCTTTCTTT. This sequence joins TRBV7-3 and TRBJ1-1; D uncertain. The ends were cut back, 1 base at V and 0 bases at J, with 3 bases in the middle. CDR1 SGHTA and CDR2 FQGTGA come from the germline V gene. The CDR3 loop spans 13 amino acids.

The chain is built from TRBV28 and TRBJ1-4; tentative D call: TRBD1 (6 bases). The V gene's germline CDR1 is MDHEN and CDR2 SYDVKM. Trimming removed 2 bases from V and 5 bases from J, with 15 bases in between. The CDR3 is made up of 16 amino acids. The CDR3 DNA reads TGTGCCAGCAGTTTACCCTGGGGCAGGGGAAATGAAAAACTGTTTTTT. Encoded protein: CASSLPWGRGNEKLFF.

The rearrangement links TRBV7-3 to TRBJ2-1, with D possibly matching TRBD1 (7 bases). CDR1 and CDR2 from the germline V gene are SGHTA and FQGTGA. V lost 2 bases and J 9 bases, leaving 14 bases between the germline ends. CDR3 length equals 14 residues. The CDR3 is CASSLGRQGGEQFF. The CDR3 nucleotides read TGTGCCAGCAGCTTAGGACGGCAGGGGGGTGAGCAGTTCTTC.

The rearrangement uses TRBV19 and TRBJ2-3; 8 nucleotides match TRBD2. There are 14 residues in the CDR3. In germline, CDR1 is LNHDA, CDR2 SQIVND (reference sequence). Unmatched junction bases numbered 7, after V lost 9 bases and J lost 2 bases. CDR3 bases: TGTGCCAGCTCAACTAGCGGCCACACAGATACGCAGTATTTT. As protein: CASSTSGHTDTQYF.

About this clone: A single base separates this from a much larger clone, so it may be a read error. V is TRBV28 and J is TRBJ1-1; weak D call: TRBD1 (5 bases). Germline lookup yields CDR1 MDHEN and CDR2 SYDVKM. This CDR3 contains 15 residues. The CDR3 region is CASRPYGGGNTEASF. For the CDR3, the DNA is TGTGCCAGCAGGCCGTACGGGGGAGGGAACACTGAAGCTTCCTTT.

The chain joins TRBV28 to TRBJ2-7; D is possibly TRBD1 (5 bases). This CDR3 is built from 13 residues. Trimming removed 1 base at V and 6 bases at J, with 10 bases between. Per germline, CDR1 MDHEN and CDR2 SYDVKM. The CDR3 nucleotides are TGTGCCAGCAGTTTATCTCAGGGCGGCGAGCAGTACTTC. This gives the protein CASSLSQGGEQYF.

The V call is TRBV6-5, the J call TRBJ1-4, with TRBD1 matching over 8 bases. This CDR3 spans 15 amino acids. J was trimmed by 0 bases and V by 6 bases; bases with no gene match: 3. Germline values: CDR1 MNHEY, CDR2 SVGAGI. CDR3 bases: TGTGCCAGCAGACTACAGGGGGCAACTAATGAAAAACTGTTTTTT. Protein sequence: CASRLQGATNEKLFF.

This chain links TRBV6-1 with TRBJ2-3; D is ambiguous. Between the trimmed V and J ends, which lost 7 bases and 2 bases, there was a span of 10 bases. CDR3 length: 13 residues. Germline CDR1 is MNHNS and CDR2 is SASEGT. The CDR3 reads CASNSLFTDTQYF. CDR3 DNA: TGTGCCAGCAACAGCCTATTCACAGATACGCAGTATTTT.

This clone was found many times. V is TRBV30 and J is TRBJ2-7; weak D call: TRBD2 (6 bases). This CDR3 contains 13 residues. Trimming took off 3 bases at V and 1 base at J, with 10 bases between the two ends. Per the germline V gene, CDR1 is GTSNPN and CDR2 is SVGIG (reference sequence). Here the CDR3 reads CAWRARGSYEQYF. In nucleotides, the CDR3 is TGTGCCTGGAGGGCGCGGGGTTCCTACGAGCAGTACTTC.

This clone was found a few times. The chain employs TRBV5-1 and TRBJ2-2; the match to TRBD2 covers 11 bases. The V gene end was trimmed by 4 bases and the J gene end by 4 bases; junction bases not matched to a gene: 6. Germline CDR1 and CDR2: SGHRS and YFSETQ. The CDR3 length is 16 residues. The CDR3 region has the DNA TGCGCCAGCAGCCCAACACTAGCGGGAGCCACCGGGGAGCTGTTTTTT. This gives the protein CASSPTLAGATGELFF.

The CDR3 region is CASSFSLSRDSYSNQPQHF. Written as DNA, the CDR3 is TGTGCCAGCAGCTTTAGCCTCAGCCGGGACAGTTATAGCAATCAGCCCCAGCATTTT. The gene calls are TRBV7-8 and TRBJ1-5; 7 nucleotides line up with TRBD1. The V and J ends lost 3 bases and 0 bases, in that order; junction bases with no gene match: 14. Per germline, CDR1 SGHVS and CDR2 FQNEAQ. The CDR3 sequence is 19 residues long.

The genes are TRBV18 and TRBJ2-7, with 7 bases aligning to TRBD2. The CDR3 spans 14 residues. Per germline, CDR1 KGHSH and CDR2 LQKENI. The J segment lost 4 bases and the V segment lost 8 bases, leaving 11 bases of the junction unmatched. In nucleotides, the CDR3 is TGTGCCAGCACGACCTCGGGGACTACTTACGAGCAGTACTTC. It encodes CASTTSGTTYEQYF.

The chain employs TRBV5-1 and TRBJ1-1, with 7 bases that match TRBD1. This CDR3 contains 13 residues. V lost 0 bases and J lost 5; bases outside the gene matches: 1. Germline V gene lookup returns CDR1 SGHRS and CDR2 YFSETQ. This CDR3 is CASSLAGQTEAFF. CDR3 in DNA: TGCGCCAGCAGCTTGGCGGGACAGACTGAAGCTTTCTTT.

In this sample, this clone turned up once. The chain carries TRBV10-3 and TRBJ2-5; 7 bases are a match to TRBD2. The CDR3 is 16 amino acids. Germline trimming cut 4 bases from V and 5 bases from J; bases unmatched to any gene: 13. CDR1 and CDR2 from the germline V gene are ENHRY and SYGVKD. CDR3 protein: CAISGGRGRDYETQYF. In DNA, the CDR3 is TGTGCCATCAGTGGAGGTAGAGGTAGGGACTATGAGACCCAGTACTTC.

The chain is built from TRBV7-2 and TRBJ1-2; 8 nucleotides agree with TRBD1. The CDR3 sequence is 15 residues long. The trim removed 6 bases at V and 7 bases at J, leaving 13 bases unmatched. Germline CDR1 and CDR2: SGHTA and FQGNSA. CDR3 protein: CASSAHQDRAGGYTF. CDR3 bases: TGTGCCAGCAGTGCCCACCAGGACAGGGCTGGTGGCTACACCTTC.

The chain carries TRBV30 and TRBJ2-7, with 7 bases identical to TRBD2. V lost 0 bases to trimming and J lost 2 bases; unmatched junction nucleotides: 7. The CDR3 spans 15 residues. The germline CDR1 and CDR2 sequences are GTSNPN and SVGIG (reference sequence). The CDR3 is CAWSVGLAAAYEQYF. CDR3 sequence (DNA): TGTGCCTGGAGTGTAGGCCTAGCGGCCGCCTACGAGCAGTACTTC. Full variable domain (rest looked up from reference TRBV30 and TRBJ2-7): SQTIHQWPATLVQPVGSPLSLECTVEGTSNPNLYWYRQAAGRGLQLLFYSVGIGQISSEVPQNLSASRPQDRQFILSSKKLLLSDSGFYLCAWSVGLAAAYEQYFGPGTRLTVT.